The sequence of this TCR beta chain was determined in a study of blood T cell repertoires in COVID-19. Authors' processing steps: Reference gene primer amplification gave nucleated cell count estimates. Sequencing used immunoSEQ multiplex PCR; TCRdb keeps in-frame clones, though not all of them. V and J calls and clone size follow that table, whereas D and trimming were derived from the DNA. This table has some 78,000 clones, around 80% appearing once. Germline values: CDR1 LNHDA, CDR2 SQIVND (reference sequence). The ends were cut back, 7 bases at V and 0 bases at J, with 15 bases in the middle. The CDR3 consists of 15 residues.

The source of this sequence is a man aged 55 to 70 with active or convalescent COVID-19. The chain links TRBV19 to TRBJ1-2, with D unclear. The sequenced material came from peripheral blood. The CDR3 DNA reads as TGTGCCAGTACAGACAACGGAAAAGCTAACTATGGCTACACCTTC. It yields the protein CASTDNGKANYGYTF.